Below, 26 T cell receptor beta chains from the same sample are listed, as sequenced in a study of blood T cell repertoires in COVID-19. Libraries were prepared by immunoSEQ multiplex PCR; TCRdb keeps only in-frame clonotypes and omits some of them. Counted here are roughly 410,000 clones, around 87% occurring once; the ten biggest clones make up about 2.3%. Specimen: peripheral blood. The origin of the receptors is a woman in her sixties with COVID-19, enrolled during active disease.

The genes are TRBV19 and TRBJ1-5; D call uncertain. CDR1 and CDR2 from the germline V gene are LNHDA and SQIVND (reference sequence). This CDR3 comprises 14 residues. With 6 bases removed from V and 3 bases from J, the gap between germline ends came to 12 bases. CDR3 amino acids: CASRDGGFNQPQHF. The CDR3 DNA follows: TGTGCCAGTAGAGACGGCGGGTTCAATCAGCCCCAGCATTTT. The full variable domain, in which reference TRBV19 and TRBJ1-5 provide the parts outside the CDR3, is DGGITQSPKYLFRKEGQNVTLSCEQNLNHDAMYWYRQDPGQGLRLIYYSQIVNDFQKGDIAEGYSVSREKKESFPLTVTSAQKNPTAFYLCASRDGGFNQPQHFGDGTRLSIL.

The V call is TRBV15, the J call TRBJ1-6; 9 positions match TRBD1. Germline CDR1 reads LNHNV; CDR2 reads YYDKDF (reference sequence). This CDR3 has 15 residues. The J segment lost 7 bases and the V segment lost 4 bases, leaving 5 bases of the junction unmatched. The CDR3 DNA is TGTGCCACCAGCAACTATGGACAGGGGAATTCACCCCTCCACTTT. It encodes CATSNYGQGNSPLHF. The full variable domain, with the rest looked up from reference TRBV15 and TRBJ1-6, is DAMVIQNPRYQVTQFGKPVTLSCSQTLNHNVMYWYQQKSSQAPKLLFHYYDKDFNNEADTPDNFQSRRPNTSFCFLDIRSPGLGDTAMYLCATSNYGQGNSPLHFGNGTRLTVT.

The genes are TRBV5-4 and TRBJ2-5; 12 bases agree with TRBD2. The germline V gene has CDR1 SGHNT and CDR2 YYREEE (reference sequence). Trimming cost V 6 bases and J 1 base; bases outside gene matches: 7. This CDR3 is built from 16 residues. CDR3 coding DNA: TGTGCCAGCACCCCTCTAGCGGGGGGGCCCCAAGAGACCCAGTACTTC. This encodes CASTPLAGGPQETQYF. Full variable domain (outside the CDR3, taken from reference TRBV5-4 and TRBJ2-5): ETGVTQSPTHLIKTRGQQVTLRCSSQSGHNTVSWYQQALGQGPQFIFQYYREEENGRGNFPPRFSGLQFPNYSSELNVNALELDDSALYLCASTPLAGGPQETQYFGPGTRLLVL.

J is TRBJ2-5 and V is TRBV3-1 (or the pseudogene TRBV3-2), with 7 positions matching TRBD2. The CDR3 is 14 residues long. The germline CDR1 and CDR2 sequences are LGHDT and YNNKEL (reference sequence). V lost 0 bases and J lost 5; bases outside the gene matches: 3. The CDR3 sequence: CASSQDGAGETQYF. DNA of the CDR3: TGTGCCAGCAGCCAAGATGGAGCGGGGGAGACCCAGTACTTC.

The rearrangement joins TRBV14 to TRBJ1-4; D call uncertain. The CDR3 is made up of 15 amino acids. V lost 3 bases and J 7 bases, leaving 15 bases between the germline ends. Germline CDR1 and CDR2: SGHDN and FVKESK. CDR3 loop: CASSQNWGRGEKLFF. In DNA form, the CDR3 reads TGTGCCAGCAGCCAGAACTGGGGTCGGGGTGAAAAACTGTTTTTT.

The chain recombines TRBV29-1 with TRBJ1-1; D unresolved. CDR1 is SQVTM and CDR2 is ANQGSEA in the germline V gene. CDR3 size: 10 residues. Trimming took off 5 bases at V and 4 bases at J, with 5 bases between the two ends. In nucleotides, the CDR3 is TGCAGCGTTTATCGCACTGAAGCTTTCTTT. It is translated as CSVYRTEAFF. The complete variable domain, with remaining parts taken from reference TRBV29-1 and TRBJ1-1, reads SAVISQKPSRDICQRGTSLTIQCQVDSQVTMMFWYRQQPGQSLTLIATANQGSEATYESGFVIDKFPISRPNLTFSTLTVSNMSPEDSSIYLCSVYRTEAFFGQGTRLTVV.

The chain joins TRBV5-1 to TRBJ2-7, with 9 bases lining up with TRBD2. The CDR3 sequence is 15 residues long. Germline-derived CDR1 and CDR2 are SGHRS and YFSETQ. V dropped 4 bases and J dropped 5; count of bases not matched to a gene: 10. The CDR3 here is CASSQEIAGVHEQYF. The DNA of the CDR3 is TGCGCCAGCAGCCAAGAGATAGCGGGGGTCCACGAGCAGTACTTC.

V and J are TRBV11-3 and TRBJ1-1; the D gene is possibly TRBD1 (6 bases). Germline lookup yields CDR1 SGHNT and CDR2 YENEEA. Trimming took 1 base from V and 6 from J, leaving 9 bases between them. The CDR3 spans 13 residues. The DNA for the CDR3 is TGTGCCAGCAGCTTAGGGACAGCCGCTGAAGCTTTCTTT. Translating gives CASSLGTAAEAFF.

This clone was seen only once. This rearrangement joins TRBV5-1 to TRBJ1-2, with 7 bases that match TRBD1. V trimming: 3 bases; J trimming: 4 bases; junction bases outside the gene matches: 6. The germline V gene has CDR1 SGHRS and CDR2 YFSETQ. The CDR3 contains 14 residues. Here the CDR3 reads CASSSGQIFYGYTF. The CDR3 DNA is TGCGCCAGCAGCTCGGGACAGATCTTCTATGGCTACACCTTC.

The chain joins TRBV9 to TRBJ2-1; D might be TRBD2 (6 bases). CDR1 and CDR2 from the germline V gene are SGDLS and YYNGEE. This CDR3 spans 15 amino acids. V was clipped by 0 bases and J by 3 bases, with 10 bases between them. Here the CDR3 reads CASSVGTTDYNEQFF. The CDR3 DNA reads TGTGCCAGCAGCGTAGGGACTACCGACTACAATGAGCAGTTCTTC. Complete variable domain (other parts from reference TRBV9 and TRBJ2-1): DSGVTQTPKHLITATGQRVTLRCSPRSGDLSVYWYQQSLDQGLQFLIQYYNGEERAKGNILERFSAQQFPDLHSELNLSSLELGDSALYFCASSVGTTDYNEQFFGPGTRLTVL.

This sequence joins TRBV15 and TRBJ1-2; 8 positions agree with TRBD1. The germline gives CDR1 LNHNV, CDR2 YYDKDF (reference sequence). This CDR3 comprises 16 residues. V shed 2 bases, J shed 4 bases, and the junction held 9 bases outside the gene matches. The CDR3 is CATSRSDRATSYGYTF. In DNA, the CDR3 is TGTGCCACCAGCAGATCGGACAGGGCGACTTCCTATGGCTACACCTTC.

This chain joins TRBV19 and TRBJ1-1; D not certain. The CDR3 sequence is 14 residues long. Germline assignment: CDR1 LNHDA and CDR2 SQIVND (reference sequence). Trimming took off 1 base at V and 4 bases at J, with 10 bases between the two ends. The CDR3 spells CASSIAHPGTEAFF. CDR3 DNA sequence: TGTGCCAGTAGTATAGCTCACCCGGGCACTGAAGCTTTCTTT.

The chain couples TRBV4-1 to TRBJ2-3; 9 bases are shared with TRBD2. V lost 4 bases to trimming and J lost 0 bases; unmatched junction nucleotides: 2. The CDR3 totals 15 residues. Germline V CDR1 and CDR2: MGHRA, YSYEKL. The CDR3 DNA follows: TGCGCCAGCAGCCTAGCGGGGGCTAGCACAGATACGCAGTATTTT. Protein product: CASSLAGASTDTQYF.

This clone showed up just once. The rearrangement joins TRBV2 to TRBJ2-7; no definite D call. Germline CDR1 SNHLY, CDR2 FYNNEI. V lost 2 bases, J lost 2 bases, and 10 bases lay in between. The CDR3 contains 14 residues. The CDR3 loop reads CASSETVVAYEQYF. CDR3 nucleotide sequence: TGTGCCAGCAGTGAAACAGTGGTGGCCTACGAGCAGTACTTC.

The chain carries TRBV7-6 and TRBJ2-2; D is undetermined. CDR1 and CDR2 from the germline V gene are SGHVS and FNYEAQ. This CDR3 spans 13 amino acids. Trimming stripped 8 bases from V and 0 bases from J, with 7 bases between. In DNA form, the CDR3 reads TGTGCCAGCCTAAAAACGAACACCGGGGAGCTGTTTTTT. Translation: CASLKTNTGELFF.

The chain joins TRBV7-3 to TRBJ2-3, with 7 bases lining up with TRBD2. J gave up 0 bases and V 3 bases, and 3 bases lay outside the gene matches. This CDR3 region has 15 residues. The germline gives CDR1 SGHTA, CDR2 FQGTGA. CDR3 region: CASSLGDYSTDTQYF. Here the CDR3 DNA reads TGTGCCAGCAGCTTGGGGGACTATAGCACAGATACGCAGTATTTT.

The rearrangement links TRBV5-4 to TRBJ2-4; weak D call: TRBD1 (7 bases). V was pared by 0 bases and J by 7 bases, with 8 bases between. The length of the CDR3 is 13 residues. Germline assignment: CDR1 SGHNT and CDR2 YYREEE (reference sequence). The CDR3 DNA sequence: TGTGCCAGCAGCTTGGCAGGGGGGAACATTCAGTACTTC. Its translation: CASSLAGGNIQYF.

V and J are TRBV19 and TRBJ2-2; the match to TRBD2 covers 7 bases. Germline V lookup: CDR1 LNHDA, CDR2 SQIVND (reference sequence). This CDR3 region has 14 residues. Trimming removed 4 bases from V and 5 bases from J; junction bases left unmatched: 4. CDR3 sequence: CASSRTRDTGELFF. The CDR3 DNA reads TGTGCCAGTAGTAGGACTAGGGATACCGGGGAGCTGTTTTTT.

The V gene is TRBV5-1, the J gene TRBJ1-2; D is uncertain. V lost 1 base, J lost 5 bases, and 15 bases lay in between. The CDR3 is 15 amino acids. Germline CDR1 and CDR2: SGHRS and YFSETQ. CDR3 nucleotides: TGCGCCAGCAGCTTGTTAGAGGGAGGGCAATATGGCTACACCTTC. It specifies CASSLLEGGQYGYTF.

Note on this clone: Germline and junction disagree at one end, which may indicate a read error. V is TRBV20-1 and J is TRBJ2-7; 7 bases agree with TRBD2. CDR1 is DFQATT and CDR2 is SNEGSKA in the germline V gene (reference sequence). The CDR3 loop spans 11 amino acids. Here the CDR3 DNA reads TGCAGTGCTAGAGGGGGGGGATTCACGAACTTC. It specifies CSARGGGFTNF.

This clone has just one count. The sample holds other DNA sequences that translate to the same CDR3. This chain connects TRBV28 to TRBJ1-5; no firm D call. The CDR3 is 12 residues long. The V gene's germline CDR1 is MDHEN and CDR2 SYDVKM. Trimming stripped 2 bases from V and 7 bases from J, with 6 bases between. CDR3 bases: TGTGCCAGCAGTTTACGCGGACAGCCCCAGCATTTT. It specifies CASSLRGQPQHF.

The CDR3 DNA reads as TGTGCCAGCAGCCTTAGCGGGGGGAGCCACGTAGAGACCCAGTACTTC. Translation gives CASSLSGGSHVETQYF. V and J are TRBV7-7 and TRBJ2-5, with 10 bases that match TRBD2. Germline loops: CDR1 SSHAT, CDR2 FNYEAQ (reference sequence). V shed 5 bases, J shed 4 bases, and the junction held 10 bases outside the gene matches. The CDR3 spans 16 residues.

The chain links TRBV5-1 to TRBJ2-3, with TRBD1 identical over 9 bases. V was pared by 4 bases and J by 2 bases, with 5 bases of the junction left unmatched. This CDR3 is 15 amino acids long. Per the germline V gene, CDR1 is SGHRS and CDR2 is YFSETQ. The CDR3 nucleotides read TGCGCCAGCAGCCCGGGACAGGGATACACAGATACGCAGTATTTT. Translation: CASSPGQGYTDTQYF.

The chain recombines TRBV7-2 with TRBJ1-2; D is possibly TRBD1 (5 bases). The germline V gene encodes CDR1 SGHTA and CDR2 FQGNSA. CDR3 length equals 16 residues. Trimming stripped 1 base from V and 6 bases from J, with 18 bases between. This CDR3 reads CASSLGGSGRGNGYTF. CDR3 DNA sequence: TGTGCCAGCAGCTTAGGAGGGTCAGGGAGGGGAAATGGCTACACCTTC.

The chain carries TRBV9 and TRBJ2-2, with TRBD2 identical over 8 bases. The CDR3 contains 16 residues. The junction had 8 bases not matched to a gene; V was cut back by 3 bases and J by 4 bases. Germline CDR1 SGDLS, CDR2 YYNGEE. CDR3 nucleotides: TGTGCCAGCAGCGCACGGGGGGGCCTTGGCACCGGGGAGCTGTTTTTT. Translation: CASSARGGLGTGELFF.

The chain has TRBV6-6 and TRBJ2-2; 13 bases line up with TRBD2. Trimming took 6 bases from V and 5 from J; bases not matched to a gene: 6. CDR1 and CDR2 (germline): MNHNY, SVGAGI (reference sequence). The CDR3 length is 16 residues. The CDR3 protein is CASSPTSGGLTGELFF. CDR3 DNA: TGTGCCAGCAGCCCGACTAGCGGGGGGTTAACCGGGGAGCTGTTTTTT.